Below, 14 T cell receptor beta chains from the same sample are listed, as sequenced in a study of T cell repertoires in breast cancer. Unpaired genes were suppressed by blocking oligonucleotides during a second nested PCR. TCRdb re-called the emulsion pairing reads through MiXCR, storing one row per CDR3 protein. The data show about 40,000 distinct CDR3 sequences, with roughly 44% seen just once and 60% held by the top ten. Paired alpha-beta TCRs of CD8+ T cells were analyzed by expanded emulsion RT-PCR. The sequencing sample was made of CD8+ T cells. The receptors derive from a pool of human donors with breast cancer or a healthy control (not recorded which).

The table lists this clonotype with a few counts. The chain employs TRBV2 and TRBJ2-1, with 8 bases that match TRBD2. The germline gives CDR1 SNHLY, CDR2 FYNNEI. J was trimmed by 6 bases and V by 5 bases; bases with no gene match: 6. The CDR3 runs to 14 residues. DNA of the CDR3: TGTGCCAGCAGTCTATTAGCGGGACCCAATGAGCAGTTCTTC. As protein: CASSLLAGPNEQFF. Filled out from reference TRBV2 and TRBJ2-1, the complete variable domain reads EPEVTQTPSHQVTQMGQEVILRCVPISNHLYFYWYRQILGQKVEFLVSFYNNEISEKSEIFDDQFSVERPDGSNFTLKIRSTKLEDSAMYFCASSLLAGPNEQFFGPGTRLTVL.

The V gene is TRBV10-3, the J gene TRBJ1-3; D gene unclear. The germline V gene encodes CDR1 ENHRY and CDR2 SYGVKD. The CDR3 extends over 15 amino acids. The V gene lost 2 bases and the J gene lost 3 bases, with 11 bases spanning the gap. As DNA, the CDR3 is TGTGCCATCAGTGAGAGCCTCGATATTGGAAACACCATATATTTT. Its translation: CAISESLDIGNTIYF.

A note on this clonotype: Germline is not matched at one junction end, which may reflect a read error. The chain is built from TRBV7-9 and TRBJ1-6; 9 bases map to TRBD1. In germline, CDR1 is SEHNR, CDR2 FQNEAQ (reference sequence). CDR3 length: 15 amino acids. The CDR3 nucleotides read TGTGCCAGCAGCTTCTGGACAGGGGATAATCCACCCCTCCACTTT. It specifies CASSFWTGDNPPLHF.

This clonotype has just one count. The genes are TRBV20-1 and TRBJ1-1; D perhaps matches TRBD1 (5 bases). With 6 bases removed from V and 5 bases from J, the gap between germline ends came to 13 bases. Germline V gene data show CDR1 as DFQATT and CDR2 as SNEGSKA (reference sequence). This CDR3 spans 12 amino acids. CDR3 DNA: TGCAGTGCCGTGAGGGGCCTTACTGAAGCTTTCTTT. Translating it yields CSAVRGLTEAFF.

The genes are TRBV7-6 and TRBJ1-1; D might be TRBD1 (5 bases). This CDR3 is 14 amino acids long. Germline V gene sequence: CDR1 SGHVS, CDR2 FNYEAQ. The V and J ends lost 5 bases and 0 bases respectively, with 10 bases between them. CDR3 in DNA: TGTGCCAGCAGCCCCCGACAGATGAACACTGAAGCTTTCTTT. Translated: CASSPRQMNTEAFF.

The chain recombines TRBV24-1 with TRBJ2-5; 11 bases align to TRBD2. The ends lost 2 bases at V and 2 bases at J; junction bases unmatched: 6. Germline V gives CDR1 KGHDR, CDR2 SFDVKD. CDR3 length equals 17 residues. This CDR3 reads CATSDSRLAGTQETQYF. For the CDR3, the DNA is TGTGCCACCAGTGATTCTAGACTAGCGGGAACTCAAGAGACCCAGTACTTC.

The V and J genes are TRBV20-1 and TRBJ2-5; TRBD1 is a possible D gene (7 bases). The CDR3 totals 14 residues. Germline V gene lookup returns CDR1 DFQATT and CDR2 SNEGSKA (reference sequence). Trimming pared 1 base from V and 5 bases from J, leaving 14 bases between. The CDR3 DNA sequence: TGCAGTGCTAGAGCTAGCAGGGGGGTGGAGACCCAGTACTTC. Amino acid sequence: CSARASRGVETQYF.

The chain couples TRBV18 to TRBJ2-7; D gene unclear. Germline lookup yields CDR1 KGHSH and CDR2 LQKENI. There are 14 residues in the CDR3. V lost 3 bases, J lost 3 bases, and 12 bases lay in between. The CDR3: CASSPGDGNYEQYF. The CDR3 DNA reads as TGTGCCAGCTCACCTGGAGACGGCAACTACGAGCAGTACTTC.

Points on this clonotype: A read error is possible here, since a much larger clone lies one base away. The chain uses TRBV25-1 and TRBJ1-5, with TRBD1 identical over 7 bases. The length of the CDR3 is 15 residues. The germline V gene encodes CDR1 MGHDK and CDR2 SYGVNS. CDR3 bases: TGTGCCAGCAGTGATGGGCAGGGGGTTTATCAGCCCCAGCCTTTT. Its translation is CASSDGQGVYQPQPF. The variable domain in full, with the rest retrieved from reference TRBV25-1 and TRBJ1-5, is EADIYQTPRYLVIGTGKKITLECSQTMGHDKMYWYQQDPGMELHLIHYSYGVNSTEKGDLSSESTVSRIRTEHFPLTLESARPSHTSQYLCASSDGQGVYQPQPFGDGTRLSIL.

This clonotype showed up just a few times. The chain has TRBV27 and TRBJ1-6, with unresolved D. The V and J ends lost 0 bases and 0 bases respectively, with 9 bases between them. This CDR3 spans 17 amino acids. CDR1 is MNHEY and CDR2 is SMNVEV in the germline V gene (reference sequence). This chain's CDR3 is CASSLSAASSYNSPLHF. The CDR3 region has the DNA TGTGCCAGCAGTTTATCAGCCGCCAGCTCCTATAATTCACCCCTCCACTTT.

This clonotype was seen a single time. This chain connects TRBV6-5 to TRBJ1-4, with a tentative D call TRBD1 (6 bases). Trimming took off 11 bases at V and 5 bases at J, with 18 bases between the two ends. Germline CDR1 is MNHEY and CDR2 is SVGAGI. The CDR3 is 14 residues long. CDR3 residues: CAGTKQGGNEKLFF. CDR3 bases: TGTGCCGGCACCAAACAGGGTGGGAATGAAAAACTGTTTTTT.

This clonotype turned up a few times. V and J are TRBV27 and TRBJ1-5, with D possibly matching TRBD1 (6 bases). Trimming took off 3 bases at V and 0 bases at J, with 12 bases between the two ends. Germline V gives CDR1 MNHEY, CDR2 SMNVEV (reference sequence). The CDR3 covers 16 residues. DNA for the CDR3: TGTGCCAGCAGTTTCCGAGGGGGGGATAGCAATCAGCCCCAGCATTTT. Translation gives CASSFRGGDSNQPQHF.

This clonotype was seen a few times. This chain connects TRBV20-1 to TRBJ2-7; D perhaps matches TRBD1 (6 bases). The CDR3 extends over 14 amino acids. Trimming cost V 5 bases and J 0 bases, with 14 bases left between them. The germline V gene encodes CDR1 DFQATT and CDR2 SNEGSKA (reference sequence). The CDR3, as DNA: TGCAGTGCTCCAGACAGGAGAGGCTCCTACGAGCAGTACTTC. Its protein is CSAPDRRGSYEQYF.

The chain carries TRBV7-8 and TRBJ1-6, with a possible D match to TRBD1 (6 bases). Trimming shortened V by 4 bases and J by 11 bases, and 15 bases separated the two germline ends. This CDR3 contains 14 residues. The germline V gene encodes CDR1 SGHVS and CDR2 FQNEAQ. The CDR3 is CASSSQGLATPLHF. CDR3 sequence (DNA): TGTGCCAGCAGCTCACAGGGCCTTGCGACACCCCTCCACTTT.